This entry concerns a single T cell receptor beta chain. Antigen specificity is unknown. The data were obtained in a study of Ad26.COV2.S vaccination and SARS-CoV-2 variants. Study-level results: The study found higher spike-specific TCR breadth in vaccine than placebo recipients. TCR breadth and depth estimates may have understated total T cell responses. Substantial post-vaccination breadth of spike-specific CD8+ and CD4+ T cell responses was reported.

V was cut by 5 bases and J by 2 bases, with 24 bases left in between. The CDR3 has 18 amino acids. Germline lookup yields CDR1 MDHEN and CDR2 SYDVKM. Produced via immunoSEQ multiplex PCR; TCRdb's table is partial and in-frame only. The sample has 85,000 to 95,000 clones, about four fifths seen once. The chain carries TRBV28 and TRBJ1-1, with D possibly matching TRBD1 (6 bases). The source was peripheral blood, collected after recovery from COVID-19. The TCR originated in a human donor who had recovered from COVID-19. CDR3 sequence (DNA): TGTGCCAGCAGTCTCACGCCCTCTCGGGGAGGGGGTAACACTGAAGCTTTCTTT. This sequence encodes CASSLTPSRGGGNTEAFF.